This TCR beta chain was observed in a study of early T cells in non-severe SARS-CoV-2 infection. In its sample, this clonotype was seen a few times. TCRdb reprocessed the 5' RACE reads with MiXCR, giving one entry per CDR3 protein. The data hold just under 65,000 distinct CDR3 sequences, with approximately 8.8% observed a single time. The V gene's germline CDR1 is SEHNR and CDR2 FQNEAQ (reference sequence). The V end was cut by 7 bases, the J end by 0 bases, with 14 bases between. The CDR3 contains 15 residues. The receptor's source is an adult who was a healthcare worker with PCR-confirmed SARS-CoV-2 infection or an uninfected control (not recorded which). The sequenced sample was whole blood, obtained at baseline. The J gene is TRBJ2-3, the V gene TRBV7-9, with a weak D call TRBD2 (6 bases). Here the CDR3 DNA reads TGTGCCAGCAACCCCCCTAGCGCTAGCACAGATACGCAGTATTTT. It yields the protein CASNPPSASTDTQYF.